These 23 T cell receptor beta chains came from one sample sequenced in a study of T cell responses to AZD1222 COVID-19 vaccine. Repertoires were generated with immunoSEQ multiplex PCR, while TCRdb's copy carries only in-frame clones and drops some. The sample has around 100,000 clones, less than 90% seen once. The specimen comprised peripheral blood, sampled on day 0 of AZD1222 vaccination. All receptors come from an adult in good health.

The rearrangement uses TRBV2 and TRBJ1-1; D uncertain. The CDR3 is made up of 16 amino acids. CDR1 is SNHLY and CDR2 is FYNNEI in the germline V gene. Trimming left V 0 bases short and J 1 base short, with 12 bases between. The CDR3 coding sequence is TGTGCCAGCAGTGAAGCGCTTCGGGGTGGGAACACTGAAGCTTTCTTT. This sequence encodes CASSEALRGGNTEAFF.

This sequence joins TRBV5-6 and TRBJ1-5, with D uncertain. This CDR3 has 12 residues. Germline V lookup: CDR1 SGHDT, CDR2 YYEEEE. V was trimmed by 0 bases and J by 3 bases, leaving 1 base between them. CDR3 protein: CASSLVNQPQHF. CDR3 DNA sequence: TGTGCCAGCAGCTTGGTCAATCAGCCCCAGCATTTT. Complete variable domain (other parts from reference TRBV5-6 and TRBJ1-5): DAGVTQSPTHLIKTRGQQVTLRCSPKSGHDTVSWYQQALGQGPQFIFQYYEEEERQRGNFPDRFSGHQFPNYSSELNVNALLLGDSALYLCASSLVNQPQHFGDGTRLSIL.

The chain is built from TRBV7-6 and TRBJ2-3; D not resolved. Germline CDR1 and CDR2: SGHVS and FNYEAQ. V was trimmed by 1 base and J by 4 bases, leaving 12 bases between them. This CDR3 has 15 residues. CDR3 region: CASSLVSRPPDTQYF. DNA of the CDR3: TGTGCCAGCAGCTTAGTCAGTAGGCCCCCAGATACGCAGTATTTT.

The V gene is TRBV19, the J gene TRBJ1-5; possibly TRBD1 for D (6 bases). The CDR3 is 14 amino acids. Germline V gene data show CDR1 as LNHDA and CDR2 as SQIVND (reference sequence). Between the trimmed V and J ends, which lost 4 bases and 1 base, there was a span of 8 bases. CDR3 sequence (DNA): TGTGCCAGTAGTACAGGGGAGAGCAATCAGCCCCAGCATTTT. Its translation: CASSTGESNQPQHF.

J is TRBJ2-7 and V is TRBV7-2, with 9 positions matching TRBD2. V was clipped by 2 bases and J by 2 bases; unmatched bases: 4. This CDR3 has 15 residues. Germline V gene data show CDR1 as SGHTA and CDR2 as FQGNSA. Here the CDR3 DNA reads TGTGCCAGCAGCTTATTAAGCGGGAGGCCCTACGAGCAGTACTTC. As protein: CASSLLSGRPYEQYF.

The chain carries TRBV9 and TRBJ2-2, with TRBD2 identical over 10 bases. From germline, CDR1 is SGDLS and CDR2 YYNGEE. This CDR3 has 15 residues. V trimming: 5 bases; J trimming: 4 bases; junction bases outside the gene matches: 5. DNA of the CDR3: TGTGCCAGCAGGAGACAGCGGGAGGGCACCGGGGAGCTGTTTTTT. This sequence encodes CASRRQREGTGELFF.

This clone turned up a few times. The CDR3 nucleotides read TGCGCCAGCTCCAAAAGCAGGGTCGCTGAAGCTTTCTTT. It codes for CASSKSRVAEAFF. This chain joins TRBV10-1 and TRBJ1-1, with D possibly matching TRBD1 (5 bases). This CDR3 spans 13 amino acids. Germline assignment: CDR1 WNHNN and CDR2 SYGVQD (reference sequence). Trimming removed 8 bases at V and 6 bases at J, with 16 bases between.

The chain joins TRBV11-3 to TRBJ1-2; D possibly corresponds to TRBD1 (6 bases). The germline V and J ends were trimmed by 2 bases and 2 bases, with 9 bases remaining between them. CDR3 length: 14 amino acids. Germline V gene lookup returns CDR1 SGHNT and CDR2 YENEEA. This chain's CDR3 is CASSLSQGNYGYTF. CDR3 sequence (DNA): TGTGCCAGCAGCTTATCACAGGGCAACTATGGCTACACCTTC.

This chain uses TRBV6-2 or TRBV6-3 with TRBJ2-7, with unresolved D. The CDR3 loop spans 14 amino acids. Per the germline V gene, CDR1 is MNHEY and CDR2 is SVGEGT. V was shortened by 0 bases and J by 3 bases, with 9 bases between the two germline ends. CDR3 coding DNA: TGTGCCAGCAGTTACTCCGAGCGAGGCTACGAGCAGTACGTC. Translated: CASSYSERGYEQYV.

This clone was seen once. CDR3 nucleotides: TGCGCCAGCAGCTTTTTCCGGTATAGGCCAGAGACCCAGTACTTC. It yields the protein CASSFFRYRPETQYF. The V call is TRBV5-1, the J call TRBJ2-5, with D unclear. The length of the CDR3 is 15 residues. Trimming took 2 bases from V and 4 from J, leaving 15 bases between them. CDR1 and CDR2 (germline): SGHRS, YFSETQ.

The chain recombines TRBV7-9 with TRBJ1-1, with D perhaps TRBD1 (6 bases). The CDR3 runs 13 residues. Germline CDR1 and CDR2: SEHNR and FQNEAQ (reference sequence). Trimming stripped 7 bases from V and 1 base from J, with 10 bases between. CDR3 sequence reads: CASNWGQNTEAFF. In nucleotides, the CDR3 is TGTGCCAGCAACTGGGGACAGAACACTGAAGCTTTCTTT.

This chain joins TRBV4-1 and TRBJ2-1; 10 positions match TRBD2. Germline values: CDR1 MGHRA, CDR2 YSYEKL. The CDR3 length is 17 residues. V gave up 4 bases and J gave up 8 bases; unmatched junction bases: 14. CDR3 sequence: CASSRTTGPSGGYEQFF. DNA of the CDR3: TGCGCCAGCAGCCGTACCACGGGTCCTAGCGGGGGATATGAGCAGTTCTTC.

This sequence joins TRBV12-3 or TRBV12-4 and TRBJ1-1; D remains unclear. The CDR3 covers 11 residues. V was trimmed by 7 bases and J by 7 bases, leaving 10 bases between them. CDR3 sequence: CASTVALEAFF. CDR3 nucleotide sequence: TGTGCCAGCACTGTGGCCCTTGAAGCTTTCTTT.

This clone was picked up a small number of times. The chain uses TRBV29-1 and TRBJ2-1; 12 nucleotides line up with TRBD1. This CDR3 is built from 15 residues. CDR1 and CDR2 from the germline V gene are SQVTM and ANQGSEA. Trimming removed 4 bases from V and 8 bases from J; junction bases left unmatched: 9. CDR3 bases: TGCAGCGTTGGACCCGGGACAGGGGGCAGGGATGAGCAGTTCTTC. Translated, it gives CSVGPGTGGRDEQFF.

V and J are TRBV11-2 and TRBJ1-2; D is undetermined. V was pared by 7 bases and J by 4 bases, with 19 bases between. This CDR3 is 15 amino acids long. The germline V gene encodes CDR1 SGHAT and CDR2 FQNNGV. CDR3 residues: CASTSLPTGSYGYTF. The CDR3, as DNA: TGTGCCAGCACCTCCCTCCCGACCGGGTCCTATGGCTACACCTTC.

The CDR3 DNA reads TGTGCCAGCAGTTATAACAGGATTTACGAGCAGTACGTC. Translation: CASSYNRIYEQYV. The rearrangement uses TRBV6-2 or TRBV6-3 and TRBJ2-7, with D tentatively TRBD1 (5 bases). Germline CDR1 and CDR2: MNHEY and SVGEGT. V lost 3 bases and J 4 bases, leaving 10 bases between the germline ends. The length of the CDR3 is 13 residues.

The V call is TRBV6-2 or TRBV6-3, the J call TRBJ1-1; D may be TRBD1 (5 bases). Germline-derived CDR1 and CDR2 are MNHEY and SVGEGT. This CDR3 has 12 amino acids. V dropped 5 bases and J dropped 3 bases, with 7 bases sitting between them. Written as DNA, the CDR3 is TGTGCCAGCAGTCAGGGATACACTGAAGCTTTCTTT. It yields the protein CASSQGYTEAFF.

The chain links TRBV2 to TRBJ2-3; 9 nucleotides align to TRBD2. With V trimmed by 2 bases and J by 2 bases, 8 bases remained unmatched. From germline, CDR1 is SNHLY and CDR2 FYNNEI. The CDR3 consists of 17 residues. The CDR3 sequence is CASSESASGAFTDTQYF. Written as DNA, the CDR3 is TGTGCCAGCAGTGAAAGTGCTAGCGGGGCCTTCACAGATACGCAGTATTTT.

The chain employs TRBV4-2 and TRBJ2-1, with 13 bases aligning to TRBD2. Germline V gene lookup returns CDR1 LGHNA and CDR2 YNFKEQ. V gave up 4 bases and J gave up 5 bases; unmatched junction bases: 2. The CDR3 length is 15 residues. The CDR3 loop is CASSPGTSGDNEQFF. The CDR3 nucleotides read TGTGCCAGCAGCCCGGGGACTAGCGGGGACAATGAGCAGTTCTTC.

On this clone: A read error may produce the germline difference seen at one junction end. V is TRBV12-3 or TRBV12-4 and J is TRBJ2-5; D gene uncertain. This CDR3 is 13 amino acids long. CDR3 amino acids: CASRKDRQGTQYF. CDR3 DNA: TGTGCCAGCAGGAAGGACCGTCAAGGGACCCAGTACTTC.

The chain employs TRBV5-4 and TRBJ2-1, with D possibly TRBD2 on 5 matching bases. In germline, CDR1 is SGHNT, CDR2 YYREEE (reference sequence). Between the trimmed V and J ends, which lost 4 bases and 4 bases, there was a span of 15 bases. The CDR3 loop spans 15 amino acids. CDR3 loop: CASSRGQELYNEQFF. The DNA for the CDR3 is TGTGCCAGCAGCCGCGGGCAGGAGTTATACAATGAGCAGTTCTTC.

The chain recombines TRBV19 with TRBJ1-5, with unresolved D. The V and J ends lost 3 bases and 3 bases respectively, with 12 bases between them. The CDR3 length is 15 residues. The germline V gene encodes CDR1 LNHDA and CDR2 SQIVND (reference sequence). The CDR3 DNA follows: TGTGCCAGTAGTATCCCGACAAGTCCCAATCAGCCCCAGCATTTT. It is translated as CASSIPTSPNQPQHF.

This clone was seen only once. J is TRBJ2-5 and V is TRBV7-2; TRBD2 matches at 12 bases. J gave up 3 bases and V 5 bases, and 7 bases lay outside the gene matches. The CDR3 contains 16 residues. Germline V gene data show CDR1 as SGHTA and CDR2 as FQGNSA. This chain's CDR3 is CASSPSSGGVEETQYF. The CDR3 region has the DNA TGTGCCAGCAGCCCCTCTAGCGGGGGGGTTGAAGAGACCCAGTACTTC.